The rows below give T cell receptor beta chains drawn from one sample of a study of blood T cell repertoires in COVID-19. Generated by immunoSEQ multiplex PCR, the TCRdb table keeps only in-frame clones and is missing some. Of about 110,000 clones detected, approximately 83% appear once; the ten largest clones hold around 4%. Sequencing was performed on peripheral blood. Receptors originate from a man between 45 and 60 years old with acute or convalescent COVID-19. Both conserved end residues are part of each CDR3. The D gene is left open where the match is weak. Part of the rows lack a size; the others show once, few, many or a class for expanded clones.

>TRBJ2-1|TRBV28|NA|NA
TGTGCCAGCAGTTCTGGGACAACGCAGTTCTTC
CASSSGTTQFF
>TRBJ1-6|TRBV10-3|few|TRBD1
TGTGCCATCAGTGCCCAGCAGGACAGGATAAGCAATTCACCCCTCCACTTT
CAISAQQDRISNSPLHF
>TRBJ2-7|TRBV6-5|NA|NA
TGTGCCAGCGTGGGACAACAGAGCTCCTACGAGCAGTACTTC
CASVGQQSSYEQYF
>TRBJ2-2|TRBV6-5|NA|NA
TGTGCCAGCGACCCCGGGGGTTCCGGGGAGCTGTTTTTT
CASDPGGSGELFF
>TRBJ2-7|TRBV5-1|few|NA
TGCGCCAGCAGCTTGGCCAGGGGAGTCTCCTACGAGCAGTACTTC
CASSLARGVSYEQYF
>TRBJ2-7|TRBV18|NA|TRBD1
TGTGCCAGCTCAAGCATCTACAGGGGATTCAACGAGCAGTACTTC
CASSSIYRGFNEQYF
>TRBJ2-1|TRBV28|NA|NA
TGTGCCAGCAGTCCCACAGGGTTGCGCAATGAGCAGTTCTTC
CASSPTGLRNEQFF
>TRBJ1-1|TRBV4-2|NA|TRBD1
TGTGCCAGCAGCCAGGGGACAGGGGGTACGAGGGTTACTGAAGCTTTCTTT
CASSQGTGGTRVTEAFF
>TRBJ1-1|TRBV6-4|NA|TRBD1
TGTGCCAGCAGTGACTCCCGACAGGGAAACACTGAAGCTTTCTTT
CASSDSRQGNTEAFF
>TRBJ2-6|TRBV7-3|NA|TRBD1
TGTGCCAGCAGCTTAGAATTTGGTGCCAGGGGGCGCGTGGCGGGGGCCAACGTCCTGACTTTC
CASSLEFGARGRVAGANVLTF
>TRBJ2-7|TRBV6-5|NA|NA
TGTGCCAGCAGTTACGAGCTAGTGCAGTACTTC
CASSYELVQYF
>TRBJ1-1|TRBV18|NA|NA
TGTGCCAGCTCACAGCTAGACGACGGAGACACTGAAGCTTTCTTT
CASSQLDDGDTEAFF
>TRBJ1-5|TRBV12-5|NA|TRBD1
TGTGCTAGTGCTTACCGGGACAGGGGGGTTCCCAATCAGCCCCAGCATTTT
CASAYRDRGVPNQPQHF
>TRBJ2-3|TRBV7-3|NA|TRBD1
TGTGCCAGCAGCCCAGGGGGGACAGGAGCAGATACGCAGTATTTT
CASSPGGTGADTQYF
>TRBJ2-7|TRBV5-5|once|NA
TGTGCCAGCATCGGGACATCTCTCTACGAGCAGTACTTC
CASIGTSLYEQYF
>TRBJ1-3|TRBV30|once|NA
TGTGCCTGGACTACGGGACACACCTCTGGAAACACCATATATTTT
CAWTTGHTSGNTIYF
>TRBJ1-2|TRBV5-4|NA|TRBD1
TGTGCCAGCAGAATTTCAGGGGGTGGCTACACCTTC
CASRISGGGYTF
>TRBJ2-2|TRBV11-2|NA|NA
TGTGCCAGCAGCTCCAAACTAGAAGGCCCCGGGGAGCTGTTTTTT
CASSSKLEGPGELFF
>TRBJ2-2|TRBV14|once|TRBD2
TGTGCCAGCAGCCAAGGACTAGCGGGGCCTCTTAACACCGGGGAGCTGTTTTTT
CASSQGLAGPLNTGELFF
>TRBJ2-3|TRBV9|NA|NA
TGTGCCAGCAGCGCGAGTGGTAGCACAGATACGCAGTATTTT
CASSASGSTDTQYF
>TRBJ2-3|TRBV7-8|NA|TRBD2
TGTGCCAGCAGCCCAAGAAGCGGGAGCCCCACAGATACGCAGTATTTT
CASSPRSGSPTDTQYF
>TRBJ1-3|TRBV5-1|NA|NA
TGCGCCAGCAGCATTTCGACAGCTGGAAACACCATATATTTT
CASSISTAGNTIYF
>TRBJ2-3|TRBV28|NA|TRBD2
TGTGCCAGCACCAGGGGACTAGCGGGAGACACAGATACGCAGTATTTT
CASTRGLAGDTDTQYF
>TRBJ1-5|TRBV5-1|NA|NA
TGCGCCAGCAGCTTTGACGGCCGGGGGCCCCAGCATTTT
CASSFDGRGPQHF